These 31 T cell receptor beta chains came from one sample sequenced in a study of blood T cell repertoires in COVID-19. Generated by immunoSEQ multiplex PCR, the TCRdb table keeps only in-frame clones and is missing some. This table has approximately 75,000 clones, around 84% appearing once. The sample consisted of peripheral blood. The origin of the receptors is a woman in her forties or fifties with acute or convalescent COVID-19.

This chain joins TRBV29-1 and TRBJ2-5; TRBD2 might be the D (6 bases). The V end was cut by 0 bases, the J end by 9 bases, with 20 bases between. CDR1 and CDR2 (germline): SQVTM, ANQGSEA. This CDR3 comprises 15 residues. For the CDR3, the DNA is TGCAGCGTTGAAGAGGCACGGGGCCCCCGGGGGTCCCAGTACTTC. It specifies CSVEEARGPRGSQYF.

The V and J genes are TRBV19 and TRBJ2-4, with D possibly matching TRBD1 (5 bases). Per the germline V gene, CDR1 is LNHDA and CDR2 is SQIVND (reference sequence). V gave up 1 base and J gave up 10 bases, with 14 bases separating them. The CDR3 is 14 residues long. In DNA, the CDR3 is TGTGCCAGTAGTATAGGGGGCCCCTCGAGTATTCAGTACTTC. Translation: CASSIGGPSSIQYF.

The V call is TRBV4-3, the J call TRBJ1-3; D ambiguous. This CDR3 has 15 amino acids. Germline V gives CDR1 LGHNA, CDR2 YSLEER. V was trimmed by 1 base and J by 2 bases, leaving 9 bases between them. The CDR3 loop reads CASSQGLAAGNTIYF. For the CDR3, the DNA is TGCGCCAGCAGCCAAGGCTTGGCAGCTGGAAACACCATATATTTT.

The chain recombines TRBV7-3 with TRBJ2-1; 10 nucleotides match TRBD1. V shed 5 bases and J 8 bases; nucleotides not matched to a gene: 12. Per germline, CDR1 SGHTA and CDR2 FQGTGA. CDR3 length: 16 residues. The CDR3: CASSPSGGQGHHEQFF. The DNA for the CDR3 is TGTGCCAGCAGCCCCTCCGGGGGACAGGGGCACCATGAGCAGTTCTTC.

This chain uses TRBV7-9 with TRBJ2-1, with TRBD1 matching 11 bases. CDR1 is SEHNR and CDR2 is FQNEAQ in the germline V gene (reference sequence). This CDR3 is 14 amino acids long. This CDR3 reads CAVGQGAVDNEQFF. DNA of the CDR3: TGTGCAGTTGGACAGGGGGCGGTCGACAATGAGCAGTTCTTC.

The chain is built from TRBV7-2 and TRBJ2-5; D call uncertain. The germline CDR1 and CDR2 sequences are SGHTA and FQGNSA. The CDR3 has 14 amino acids. Between the trimmed V and J ends, which lost 2 bases and 7 bases, there was a span of 14 bases. The CDR3 DNA reads TGTGCCAGCAGCTTACCACTACCGTTGGCGACCCAGTACTTC. It encodes CASSLPLPLATQYF.

The rearrangement uses TRBV7-9 and TRBJ2-1, with D perhaps TRBD2 (6 bases). The V gene's germline CDR1 is SEHNR and CDR2 FQNEAQ (reference sequence). This CDR3 region has 14 residues. With 2 bases removed from V and 5 bases from J, the gap between germline ends came to 10 bases. DNA for the CDR3: TGTGCCAGCAGCTTAACGGGGGTGCACAATGAGCAGTTCTTC. Translation gives CASSLTGVHNEQFF.

V is TRBV7-2 and J is TRBJ2-2; TRBD1 might be the D (5 bases). The CDR3 has 12 amino acids. Looked up from germline, CDR1 is SGHTA and CDR2 is FQGNSA. V was pared by 1 base and J by 13 bases, with 10 bases between. CDR3 sequence reads: CASSLGPGRLFF. In DNA form, the CDR3 reads TGTGCCAGCAGCTTAGGACCAGGGCGGCTGTTTTTT.

The chain employs TRBV2 and TRBJ2-1, with 7 bases aligning to TRBD1. Germline CDR1 and CDR2: SNHLY and FYNNEI. CDR3 length: 14 amino acids. V dropped 2 bases and J dropped 12; count of bases not matched to a gene: 10. The CDR3 spells CASSEFALTGVQFF. In DNA form, the CDR3 reads TGTGCCAGCAGTGAATTCGCCCTAACAGGGGTGCAGTTCTTC.

J is TRBJ2-5 and V is TRBV11-2, with TRBD1 matching over 7 bases. Germline V gene data show CDR1 as SGHAT and CDR2 as FQNNGV. V was clipped by 5 bases and J by 4 bases; unmatched bases: 7. The CDR3 extends over 14 amino acids. Here the CDR3 DNA reads TGTGCCAGCAGCCGGGACAGCTCACGAGAGACCCAGTACTTC. Protein sequence: CASSRDSSRETQYF.

This clone showed up just once. The rearrangement links TRBV5-1 to TRBJ1-3; the match to TRBD1 covers 9 bases. Germline trimming cut 2 bases from V and 5 bases from J; bases unmatched to any gene: 2. The CDR3 has 14 amino acids. The germline V gene has CDR1 SGHRS and CDR2 YFSETQ. The DNA for the CDR3 is TGCGCCAGCAGCTTCGGGACAGGGAGAAACACCATATATTTT. It encodes CASSFGTGRNTIYF. Drawing the rest from reference TRBV5-1 and TRBJ1-3, the complete variable domain is KAGVTQTPRYLIKTRGQQVTLSCSPISGHRSVSWYQQTPGQGLQFLFEYFSETQRNKGNFPGRFSGRQFSNSRSEMNVSTLELGDSALYLCASSFGTGRNTIYFGEGSWLTVV.

This clone was counted only a few times. The genes are TRBV13 and TRBJ2-7; D might be TRBD2 (5 bases). Germline lookup yields CDR1 PRHDT and CDR2 FYEKMQ (reference sequence). There are 14 residues in the CDR3. V was clipped by 5 bases and J by 2 bases, with 13 bases between them. The chain's CDR3 is CASSPSGGPYEQYF. The CDR3 bases are TGTGCCAGCAGCCCCAGTGGAGGACCCTACGAGCAGTACTTC.

The chain joins TRBV6-2 or TRBV6-3 to TRBJ2-5; 7 nucleotides agree with TRBD1. Germline CDR1 and CDR2: MNHEY and SVGEGT. The CDR3 is made up of 15 amino acids. The ends lost 1 base at V and 1 base at J; junction bases unmatched: 3. The CDR3 sequence is CASSYLGQLQETQYF. DNA of the CDR3: TGTGCCAGCAGTTACTTGGGACAGCTCCAAGAGACCCAGTACTTC.

This chain uses TRBV2 with TRBJ1-2; no firm D call. The CDR3 consists of 12 residues. Germline V gives CDR1 SNHLY, CDR2 FYNNEI. Trimming took off 6 bases at V and 4 bases at J, with 9 bases between the two ends. DNA of the CDR3: TGTGCCAGCAGGCCAATCGGCTATGGCTACACCTTC. Its translation is CASRPIGYGYTF.

The chain employs TRBV6-5 and TRBJ2-2; no clear D gene. The CDR3 consists of 14 residues. Germline values: CDR1 MNHEY, CDR2 SVGAGI. V was pared by 7 bases and J by 6 bases, with 15 bases between. In nucleotides, the CDR3 is TGTGCCAGCACCTCGACTCGCAGCCCCGGGGAGCTGTTTTTT. Its translation: CASTSTRSPGELFF.

As regards this clone: This same CDR3 is encoded by further DNA sequences in the sample. This chain connects TRBV7-9 to TRBJ1-2; D possibly corresponds to TRBD1 (6 bases). Germline V gene lookup returns CDR1 SEHNR and CDR2 FQNEAQ (reference sequence). The CDR3 totals 14 residues. Trimming pared 2 bases from V and 4 bases from J, leaving 11 bases between. The CDR3 DNA reads TGTGCCAGCAGCTTAAGCGGGGGCGCCTATGGCTACACCTTC. Residues: CASSLSGGAYGYTF. Drawing the rest from reference TRBV7-9 and TRBJ1-2, the complete variable domain is DTGVSQNPRHKITKRGQNVTFRCDPISEHNRLYWYRQTLGQGPEFLTYFQNEAQLEKSRLLSDRFSAERPKGSFSTLEIQRTEQGDSAMYLCASSLSGGAYGYTFGSGTRLTVV.

This chain joins TRBV11-2 and TRBJ2-1, with 10 bases identical to TRBD2. CDR3 length equals 15 residues. V trimming: 4 bases; J trimming: 4 bases; junction bases outside the gene matches: 4. Germline values: CDR1 SGHAT, CDR2 FQNNGV. The CDR3 loop is CASSYGLAEYNEQFF. The CDR3, as DNA: TGTGCCAGCAGCTACGGACTAGCGGAGTACAATGAGCAGTTCTTC.

The chain joins TRBV7-3 to TRBJ2-2; 8 nucleotides align to TRBD2. The CDR3 is made up of 19 amino acids. Germline CDR1 is SGHTA and CDR2 is FQGTGA. After removal of 0 bases from V and 1 base from J, the junction contained 10 bases not matched to a gene. CDR3 amino acids: CASSLTRFGAGGNTGELFF. The CDR3 DNA is TGTGCCAGCAGCTTAACCCGATTTGGGGCGGGAGGGAACACCGGGGAGCTGTTTTTT.

This sequence joins TRBV10-3 and TRBJ2-7; 8 nucleotides agree with TRBD2. The CDR3 has 14 amino acids. Losses at the gene ends were 11 bases for V and 1 base for J; bases not matched to a gene: 10. The V gene's germline CDR1 is ENHRY and CDR2 SYGVKD. This chain's CDR3 is CAVREGLGSYEQYF. The CDR3 DNA sequence: TGTGCCGTTCGGGAGGGCCTAGGGTCCTACGAGCAGTACTTC.

The V and J genes are TRBV5-1 and TRBJ2-7; D unclear. The germline gives CDR1 SGHRS, CDR2 YFSETQ. Trimming pared 0 bases from V and 3 bases from J, leaving 10 bases between. The CDR3 spans 14 residues. CDR3 sequence reads: CASSLGPGNYEQYF. In nucleotides, the CDR3 is TGCGCCAGCAGCTTGGGGCCAGGAAACTACGAGCAGTACTTC. Combining the CDR3 with reference TRBV5-1 and TRBJ2-7 gives the whole variable domain KAGVTQTPRYLIKTRGQQVTLSCSPISGHRSVSWYQQTPGQGLQFLFEYFSETQRNKGNFPGRFSGRQFSNSRSEMNVSTLELGDSALYLCASSLGPGNYEQYFGPGTRLTVT.

The chain uses TRBV7-2 and TRBJ2-1, with unresolved D. CDR1 is SGHTA and CDR2 is FQGNSA in the germline V gene. The CDR3 spans 13 residues. Trimming removed 4 bases from V and 9 bases from J, with 13 bases in between. The CDR3 bases are TGTGCCAGCAGCTCCCCGGGTCCTCTTGAGCAGTTCTTC. Its protein is CASSSPGPLEQFF.

V and J are TRBV25-1 and TRBJ2-2; D remains ambiguous. This CDR3 region has 13 residues. The V and J ends lost 3 bases and 1 base respectively, with 3 bases between them. In germline, CDR1 is MGHDK, CDR2 SYGVNS. The CDR3 here is CASSDRNTGELFF. The CDR3 region has the DNA TGTGCCAGCAGTGATAGGAACACCGGGGAGCTGTTTTTT.

This clone rates as medium-sized. V gene TRBV6-5 combines with J gene TRBJ1-2; D possibly corresponds to TRBD1 (5 bases). The CDR3 consists of 13 residues. Germline values: CDR1 MNHEY, CDR2 SVGAGI. Trimming left V 0 bases short and J 9 bases short, with 11 bases between. The CDR3 DNA sequence: TGTGCCAGCAGTTACTCGAATAGGGGAAGCTACACCTTC. Its protein is CASSYSNRGSYTF.

The genes are TRBV12-3 or TRBV12-4 and TRBJ2-3, with D unclear. This CDR3 contains 12 residues. The ends were cut back, 6 bases at V and 4 bases at J, with 8 bases in the middle. The chain's CDR3 is CASSTQSDTQYF. DNA for the CDR3: TGTGCCAGCAGCACACAGTCAGATACGCAGTATTTT.

This clone was detected only once. The CDR3 sequence: CASSPRALAGAPNEQFF. For the CDR3, the DNA is TGTGCCAGCTCACCAAGGGCCCTCGCGGGAGCCCCTAATGAGCAGTTCTTC. This chain uses TRBV18 with TRBJ2-1; 7 nucleotides agree with TRBD2. The CDR3 length is 17 residues. V lost 2 bases, J lost 7 bases, and 14 bases stayed unmatched. CDR1 is KGHSH, CDR2 LQKENI, per germline.

This clone was seen once. This chain joins TRBV9 and TRBJ2-2; 7 bases map to TRBD1. Germline V CDR1 and CDR2: SGDLS, YYNGEE. There are 15 residues in the CDR3. Trimming removed 4 bases from V and 4 bases from J; junction bases left unmatched: 7. CDR3 DNA sequence: TGTGCCAGCAGCACAACCGGGACAGCCACCGGGGAGCTGTTTTTT. It translates to CASSTTGTATGELFF.

The chain couples TRBV29-1 to TRBJ2-7, with D perhaps TRBD1 (6 bases). The CDR3 runs to 13 residues. The V and J ends lost 7 bases and 3 bases respectively, with 16 bases between them. In germline, CDR1 is SQVTM, CDR2 ANQGSEA. CDR3 bases: TGCAGCGCCAAAGGGACATTCGGCTACGAGCAGTACTTC. Its protein is CSAKGTFGYEQYF.

The chain links TRBV5-1 to TRBJ2-1; TRBD1 matches at 8 bases. The CDR3 has 13 amino acids. V lost 4 bases, J lost 9 bases, and 6 bases stayed unmatched. From germline, CDR1 is SGHRS and CDR2 YFSETQ. The CDR3 is CASSPDRAREQFF. CDR3 nucleotide sequence: TGCGCCAGCAGCCCGGACAGGGCCCGTGAGCAGTTCTTC. The entire variable domain, with the rest obtained from reference TRBV5-1 and TRBJ2-1, is as follows: KAGVTQTPRYLIKTRGQQVTLSCSPISGHRSVSWYQQTPGQGLQFLFEYFSETQRNKGNFPGRFSGRQFSNSRSEMNVSTLELGDSALYLCASSPDRAREQFFGPGTRLTVL.

This sequence joins TRBV9 and TRBJ1-2; TRBD1 matches 9 bases. V shed 4 bases, J shed 9 bases, and the junction held 16 bases outside the gene matches. The CDR3 extends over 16 amino acids. Germline V lookup: CDR1 SGDLS, CDR2 YYNGEE. The CDR3 region is CASSSLRDRASRSYTF. CDR3 coding DNA: TGTGCCAGCAGCAGCCTCCGGGACAGGGCAAGTAGGAGCTACACCTTC.

CDR3 residues: CASSGQGFGDTQYF. In DNA, the CDR3 is TGCGCCAGCAGCGGACAGGGTTTTGGGGATACGCAGTATTTT. The chain has TRBV5-1 and TRBJ2-3; TRBD1 aligns across 8 bases. Trimming took 4 bases from V and 6 from J; bases not matched to a gene: 7. Germline assignment: CDR1 SGHRS and CDR2 YFSETQ. This CDR3 region has 14 residues.

V and J are TRBV7-9 and TRBJ1-6; a possible D gene is TRBD1 (6 bases). Germline-derived CDR1 and CDR2 are SEHNR and FQNEAQ (reference sequence). The CDR3 sequence is 15 residues long. Trimming took off 1 base at V and 11 bases at J, with 15 bases between the two ends. This chain's CDR3 is CASSLVQGLAAPLHF. The CDR3 coding sequence is TGTGCCAGCAGCTTAGTACAGGGTCTTGCGGCACCCCTCCACTTT.